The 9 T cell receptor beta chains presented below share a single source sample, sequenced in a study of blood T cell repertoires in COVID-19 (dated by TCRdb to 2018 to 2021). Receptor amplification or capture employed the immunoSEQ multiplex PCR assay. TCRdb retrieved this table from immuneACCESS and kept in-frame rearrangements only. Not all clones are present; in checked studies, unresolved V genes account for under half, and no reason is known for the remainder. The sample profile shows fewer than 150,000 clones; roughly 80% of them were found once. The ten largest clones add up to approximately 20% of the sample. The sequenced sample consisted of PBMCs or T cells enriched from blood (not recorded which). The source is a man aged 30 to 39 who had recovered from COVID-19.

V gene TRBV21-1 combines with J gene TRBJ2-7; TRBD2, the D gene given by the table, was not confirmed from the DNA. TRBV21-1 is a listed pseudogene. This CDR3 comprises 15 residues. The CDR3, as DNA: TGTGCCAGCAGCATGGGGGGAGGGCCGTTAGACGAGCAGTACTTC. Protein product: CASSMGGGPLDEQYF.

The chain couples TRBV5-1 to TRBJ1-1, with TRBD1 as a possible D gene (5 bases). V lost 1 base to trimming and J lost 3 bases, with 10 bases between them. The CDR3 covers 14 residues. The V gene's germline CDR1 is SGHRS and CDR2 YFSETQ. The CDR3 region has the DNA TGCGCCAGCAGCTTGAGGAGGGGTGACACTGAAGCTTTCTTT. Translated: CASSLRRGDTEAFF. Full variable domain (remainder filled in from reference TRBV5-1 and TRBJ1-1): KAGVTQTPRYLIKTRGQQVTLSCSPISGHRSVSWYQQTPGQGLQFLFEYFSETQRNKGNFPGRFSGRQFSNSRSEMNVSTLELGDSALYLCASSLRRGDTEAFFGQGTRLTVV.

The CDR3 region is CSVEGTGLYEQYF. In nucleotides, the CDR3 is TGCAGCGTTGAGGGGACAGGGCTCTACGAGCAGTACTTC. The chain links TRBV29-1 to TRBJ2-7; 9 nucleotides line up with TRBD1. Germline assignment: CDR1 SQVTM and CDR2 ANQGSEA. The V gene end was trimmed by 3 bases and the J gene end by 3 bases; junction bases not matched to a gene: 3. The CDR3 is made up of 13 amino acids.

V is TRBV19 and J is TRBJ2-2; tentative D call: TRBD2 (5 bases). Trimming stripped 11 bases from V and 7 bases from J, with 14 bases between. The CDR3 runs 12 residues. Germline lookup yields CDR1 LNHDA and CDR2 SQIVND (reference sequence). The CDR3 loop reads CAVKRSGGELFF. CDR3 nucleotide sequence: TGTGCCGTGAAGCGGTCTGGCGGGGAGCTGTTTTTT. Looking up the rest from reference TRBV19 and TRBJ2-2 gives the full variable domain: DGGITQSPKYLFRKEGQNVTLSCEQNLNHDAMYWYRQDPGQGLRLIYYSQIVNDFQKGDIAEGYSVSREKKESFPLTVTSAQKNPTAFYLCAVKRSGGELFFGEGSRLTVL.

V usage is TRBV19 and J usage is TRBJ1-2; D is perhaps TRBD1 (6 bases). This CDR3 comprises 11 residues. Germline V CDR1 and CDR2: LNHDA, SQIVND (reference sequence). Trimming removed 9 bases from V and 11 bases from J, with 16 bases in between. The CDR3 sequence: CASKNRVGYTF. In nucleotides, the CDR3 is TGTGCCAGCAAAAACAGGGTTGGTTACACCTTC. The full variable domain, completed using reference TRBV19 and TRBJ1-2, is DGGITQSPKYLFRKEGQNVTLSCEQNLNHDAMYWYRQDPGQGLRLIYYSQIVNDFQKGDIAEGYSVSREKKESFPLTVTSAQKNPTAFYLCASKNRVGYTFGSGTRLTVV.

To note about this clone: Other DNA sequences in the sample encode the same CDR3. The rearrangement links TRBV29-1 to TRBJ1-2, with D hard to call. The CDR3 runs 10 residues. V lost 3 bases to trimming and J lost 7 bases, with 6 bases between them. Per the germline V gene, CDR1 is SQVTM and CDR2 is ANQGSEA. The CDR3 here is CSVDPGGYTF. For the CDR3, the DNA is TGCAGCGTTGACCCAGGTGGCTACACCTTC.

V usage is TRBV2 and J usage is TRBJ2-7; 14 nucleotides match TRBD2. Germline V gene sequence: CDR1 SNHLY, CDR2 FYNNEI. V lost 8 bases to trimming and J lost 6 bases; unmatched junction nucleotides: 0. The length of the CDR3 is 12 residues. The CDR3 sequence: CASGTSGSEQYF. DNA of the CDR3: TGTGCCAGCGGGACTAGCGGGAGCGAGCAGTACTTC.

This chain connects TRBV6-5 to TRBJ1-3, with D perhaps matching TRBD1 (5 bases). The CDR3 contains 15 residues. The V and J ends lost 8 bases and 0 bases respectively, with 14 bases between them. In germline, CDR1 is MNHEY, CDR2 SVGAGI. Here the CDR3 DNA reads TGTGCCAGCGATGGGGCTCAAGACTCTGGAAACACCATATATTTT. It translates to CASDGAQDSGNTIYF.

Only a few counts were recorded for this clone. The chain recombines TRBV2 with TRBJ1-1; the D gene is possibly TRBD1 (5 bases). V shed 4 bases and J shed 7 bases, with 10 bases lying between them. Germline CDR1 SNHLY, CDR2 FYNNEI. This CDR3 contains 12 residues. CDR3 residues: CASSVDRNEAFF. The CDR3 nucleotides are TGTGCCAGCAGTGTTGACAGAAATGAAGCTTTCTTT.